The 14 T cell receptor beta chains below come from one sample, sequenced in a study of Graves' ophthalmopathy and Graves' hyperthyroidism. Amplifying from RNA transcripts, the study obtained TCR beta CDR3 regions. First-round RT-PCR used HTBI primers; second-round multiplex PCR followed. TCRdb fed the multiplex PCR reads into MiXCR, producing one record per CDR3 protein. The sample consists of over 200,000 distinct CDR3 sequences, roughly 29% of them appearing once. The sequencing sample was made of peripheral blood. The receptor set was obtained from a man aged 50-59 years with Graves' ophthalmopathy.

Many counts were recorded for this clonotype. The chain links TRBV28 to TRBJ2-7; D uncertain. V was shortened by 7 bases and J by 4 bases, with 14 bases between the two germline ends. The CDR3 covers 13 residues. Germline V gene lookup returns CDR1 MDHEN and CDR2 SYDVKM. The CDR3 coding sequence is TGTGCCAGCACCCCGGACCTGTTTTACGAGCAGTACTTC. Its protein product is CASTPDLFYEQYF.

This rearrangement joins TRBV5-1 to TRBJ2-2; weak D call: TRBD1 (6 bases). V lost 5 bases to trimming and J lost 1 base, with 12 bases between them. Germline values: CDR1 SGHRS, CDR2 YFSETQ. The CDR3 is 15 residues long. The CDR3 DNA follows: TGCGCCAGCAGATCTGACAGGAGGAACACCGGGGAGCTGTTTTTT. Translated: CASRSDRRNTGELFF.

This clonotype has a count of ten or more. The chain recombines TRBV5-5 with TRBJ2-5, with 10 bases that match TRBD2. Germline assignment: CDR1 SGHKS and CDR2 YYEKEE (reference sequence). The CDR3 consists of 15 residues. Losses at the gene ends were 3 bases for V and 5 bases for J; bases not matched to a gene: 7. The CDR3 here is CASSSSSGRGETQYF. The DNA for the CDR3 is TGTGCCAGCAGCTCCTCTAGCGGGAGAGGGGAGACCCAGTACTTC.

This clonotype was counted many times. CDR3 loop: CSVVRRAGDPRTQYF. CDR3 DNA sequence: TGCAGCGTTGTTCGGCGGGCAGGGGACCCGCGGACCCAGTACTTC. This chain connects TRBV29-1 to TRBJ2-5, with D maybe TRBD1 (6 bases). The CDR3 has 15 residues. V lost 4 bases and J 7 bases, leaving 22 bases between the germline ends. The V gene's germline CDR1 is SQVTM and CDR2 ANQGSEA.

The CDR3 region is CASSLRWGAAEAFF. Here the CDR3 DNA reads TGTGCCAGCAGCTTGCGTTGGGGGGCCGCTGAAGCTTTCTTT. V usage is TRBV5-5 and J usage is TRBJ1-1, with D tentatively TRBD1 (6 bases). This CDR3 has 14 residues. V shed 1 base and J shed 6 bases, with 13 bases lying between them. Germline assignment: CDR1 SGHKS and CDR2 YYEKEE (reference sequence).

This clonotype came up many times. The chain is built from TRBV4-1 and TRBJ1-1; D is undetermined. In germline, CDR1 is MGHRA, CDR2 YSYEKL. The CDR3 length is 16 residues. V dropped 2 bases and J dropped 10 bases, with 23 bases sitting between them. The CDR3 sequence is CASSQPYTAIDGRAFF. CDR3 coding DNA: TGCGCCAGCAGCCAACCATACACAGCGATAGATGGCCGAGCTTTCTTT.

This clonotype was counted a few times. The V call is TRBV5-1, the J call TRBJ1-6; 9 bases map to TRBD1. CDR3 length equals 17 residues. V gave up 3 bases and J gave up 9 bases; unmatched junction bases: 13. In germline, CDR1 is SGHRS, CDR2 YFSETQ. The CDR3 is CASSSSQGARLGSPLHF. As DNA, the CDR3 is TGCGCCAGCAGCTCTTCACAGGGGGCTAGGTTAGGTTCACCCCTCCACTTT.

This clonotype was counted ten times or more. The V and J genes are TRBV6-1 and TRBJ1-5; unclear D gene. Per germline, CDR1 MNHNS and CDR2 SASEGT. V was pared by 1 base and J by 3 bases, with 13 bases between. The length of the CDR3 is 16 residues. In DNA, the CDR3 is TGTGCCAGCAGTGAAGGGGAGTCCTCGTACAATCAGCCCCAGCATTTT. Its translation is CASSEGESSYNQPQHF.

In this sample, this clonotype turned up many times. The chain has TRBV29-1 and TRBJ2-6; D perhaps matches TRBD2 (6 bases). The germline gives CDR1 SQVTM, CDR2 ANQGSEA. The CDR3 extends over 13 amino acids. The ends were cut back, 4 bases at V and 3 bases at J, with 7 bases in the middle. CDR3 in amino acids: CSVAGVGANVLTF. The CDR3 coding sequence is TGCAGCGTTGCGGGAGTTGGGGCCAACGTCCTGACTTTC.

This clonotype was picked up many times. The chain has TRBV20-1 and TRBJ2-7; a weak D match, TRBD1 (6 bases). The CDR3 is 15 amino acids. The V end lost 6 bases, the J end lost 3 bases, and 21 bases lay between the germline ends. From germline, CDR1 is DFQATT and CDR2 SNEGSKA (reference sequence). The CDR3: CSASPTGQVGYEQYF. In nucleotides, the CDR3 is TGCAGTGCCTCCCCGACAGGACAAGTGGGCTACGAGCAGTACTTC.

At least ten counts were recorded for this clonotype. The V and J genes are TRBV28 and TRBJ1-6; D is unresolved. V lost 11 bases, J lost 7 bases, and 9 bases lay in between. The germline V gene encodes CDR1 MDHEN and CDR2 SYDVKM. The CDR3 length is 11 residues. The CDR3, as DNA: TGTGCCTGTGGCAGAAATTCACCCCTCCACTTT. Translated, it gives CACGRNSPLHF.

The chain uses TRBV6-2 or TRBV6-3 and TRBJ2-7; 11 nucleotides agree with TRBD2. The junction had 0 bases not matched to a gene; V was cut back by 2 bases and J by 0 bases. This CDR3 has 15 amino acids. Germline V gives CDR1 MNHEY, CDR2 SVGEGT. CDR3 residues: CASSYGLAGSYEQYF. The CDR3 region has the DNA TGTGCCAGCAGTTACGGACTAGCGGGCTCCTACGAGCAGTACTTC.

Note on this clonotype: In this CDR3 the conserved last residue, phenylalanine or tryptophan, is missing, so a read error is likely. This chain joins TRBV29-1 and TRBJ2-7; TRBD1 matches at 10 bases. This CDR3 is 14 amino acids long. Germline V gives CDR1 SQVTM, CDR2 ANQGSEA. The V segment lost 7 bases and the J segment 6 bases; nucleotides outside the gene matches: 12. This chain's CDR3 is CSARLTGGRGEQYS. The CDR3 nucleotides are TGCAGCGCCCGTCTGACAGGGGGCAGAGGCGAGCAGTACTCC.

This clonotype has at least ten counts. CDR3 nucleotide sequence: TGTGCCAGCAGCCTCAGGGAATTGTACGAGCAGTACTTC. Its protein is CASSLRELYEQYF. The chain joins TRBV12-3 or TRBV12-4 to TRBJ2-7; possibly TRBD1 for D (5 bases). The CDR3 sequence is 13 residues long. V lost 6 bases and J 4 bases, leaving 13 bases between the germline ends.